The rows below give T cell receptor beta chains drawn from one sample of a study of a mutant IDH1 vaccine in newly diagnosed glioma. No antigens are known for them. Sequenced by immunoSEQ multiplex PCR; TCRdb stores in-frame clones only, minus some. The sample has tens of thousands of clones; 80% are singletons. The sample was PBMCs, taken from a glioma patient whose treatment included an IDH1 peptide vaccine. Receptors were obtained from a man between 40 and 49 years old with glioma. Both conserved end residues are part of each CDR3. D genes are given only for firm matches. The listing skips clone size in some rows; elsewhere it reads once, few, many or a size class.

clone_size,j_call,v_call,d_call,cdr3_nt,cdr3_aa
NA,TRBJ1-2,TRBV2,NA,TGTGCCAGCAGTACTGGACAGCAAATCTATGGCTACACCTTC,CASSTGQQIYGYTF
NA,TRBJ1-1,TRBV9,NA,TGTGCCAGCAGCGCTCGTCTCGGGCAGGGGACCACTGAAGCTTTCTTT,CASSARLGQGTTEAFF
NA,TRBJ2-3,TRBV10-3,NA,TGTGCCATCAGAAACACAGATACGCAGTATTTT,CAIRNTDTQYF
NA,TRBJ1-4,TRBV5-6,NA,TGTGCCAGCAGCTTGGGGGTCGTGGGCGGCCCCAATGAAAAACTGTTTTTT,CASSLGVVGGPNEKLFF
NA,TRBJ1-1,TRBV2,NA,TGTGCCAGCAGTGAGGGGGGGGCGCGGGGCACTGAAGCTTTCTTT,CASSEGGARGTEAFF
NA,TRBJ1-6,TRBV5-1,NA,TGCGCCAGCAGCGTAGGGGTGTCTTATAATTCACCCCTCCACTTT,CASSVGVSYNSPLHF
NA,TRBJ2-2,TRBV5-1,NA,TGCGCCAGCAGCTTGGCCGACGGGCGGACCGGGGAGCTGTTTTTT,CASSLADGRTGELFF
NA,TRBJ1-2,TRBV5-8,TRBD1,TGTGCCAGCAGCTTGGCCATCGCAGGGGGCCTATATGGCTACACCTTC,CASSLAIAGGLYGYTF
NA,TRBJ2-5,TRBV5-1,TRBD2,TGCGCCAGCAGCGCGACTAGCGGGGCTCTACGGGGAGAGACCCAGTACTTC,CASSATSGALRGETQYF
NA,TRBJ1-1,TRBV19,NA,TGTGCCAGTAGCAGGCATCCTTACCCTGAAGCTTTCTTT,CASSRHPYPEAFF
NA,TRBJ1-1,TRBV27,NA,TGTGCCAGCAGCTATAACAGGGAGGCTGAAGCTTTCTTT,CASSYNREAEAFF
few,TRBJ2-2,TRBV27,NA,TGTGCCAGCAGTCCTTTTCCGGGGGTCACCGGGGAGCTGTTTTTT,CASSPFPGVTGELFF
NA,TRBJ2-2,TRBV6-6,TRBD1,TGTGCCAGCAGAAAAGGGACAGCGGCGAACACCGGGGAGCTGTTTTTT,CASRKGTAANTGELFF
NA,TRBJ1-5,TRBV10-3,TRBD1,TGTGCCATCAGTGGTAGCGGGACAGGCAATCAGCCCCAGCATTTT,CAISGSGTGNQPQHF
NA,TRBJ2-5,TRBV2,NA,TGTGCCAGCAGTGAACAGGGAGTAGATGGAGAGACCCAGTACTTC,CASSEQGVDGETQYF
NA,TRBJ1-1,TRBV4-2,NA,TGTGCCAGCAGCCAACCAGGCCCAGGGAGGACTGAAGCTTTCTTT,CASSQPGPGRTEAFF
NA,TRBJ1-2,TRBV15,NA,TGTGCCACCAGCACGGACGGGAACTATGGCTACACCTTC,CATSTDGNYGYTF
NA,TRBJ2-1,TRBV2,TRBD2,TGTGCCAGCAGCCCCAGACGCGGCGGGGGGAACAATGAGCAGTTCTTC,CASSPRRGGGNNEQFF
once,TRBJ1-2,TRBV15,NA,TGTGCCACCAGCAGAGATCCAGAAGGCTACACCTTC,CATSRDPEGYTF
once,TRBJ2-6,TRBV5-1,NA,TGCGCCAGCAGCTCGCAACCGACAGGTCATGGGGCCAACGTCCTGACTTTC,CASSSQPTGHGANVLTF
NA,TRBJ1-4,TRBV10-3,NA,TGTGCCATCAGTTCCCTCCTTAATGAAAAACTGTTTTTT,CAISSLLNEKLFF
NA,TRBJ2-7,TRBV5-1,NA,TGCGCCAGCAGCGACCGGGGGGCCGGTGCCGAGCAGTACTTC,CASSDRGAGAEQYF
NA,TRBJ1-5,TRBV19,NA,TGTGCCAGTAGCCTAGTCGGGCAGGGAGGCAATCAGCCCCAGCATTTT,CASSLVGQGGNQPQHF
NA,TRBJ1-3,TRBV18,NA,TGTGCCAGCTCACCAAACCCCTCCTCTGGAAACACCATATATTTT,CASSPNPSSGNTIYF
NA,TRBJ2-1,TRBV15,NA,TGTGCCACCAGCAGAGGCGGCCTCGATGAGCAGTTCTTC,CATSRGGLDEQFF
once,TRBJ2-5,TRBV6-1,NA,TGTGCCAGCAGTGAAGCGGGAGAGACCCAGTACTTC,CASSEAGETQYF
NA,TRBJ2-3,TRBV18,NA,TGTGCCAGCTCACCATTAGAATCAGATACGCAGTATTTT,CASSPLESDTQYF
NA,TRBJ2-7,TRBV5-1,TRBD2,TGCGCCAGCAGTCGACGGGGGGGGACCTACGAGCAGTACTTC,CASSRRGGTYEQYF
NA,TRBJ1-1,TRBV2,TRBD1,TGTGCCAGCAATACAGGGGTTGGAACTTTCTTT,CASNTGVGTFF
NA,TRBJ2-5,TRBV5-4,TRBD1,TGTGCCAGCAGCTTGGGGGTGGACAGGGGACAAGAGACCCAGTACTTC,CASSLGVDRGQETQYF
NA,TRBJ1-6,TRBV5-1,NA,TGCGCCAGCAGCTTGGCCTGGGGTACAAATTCACCCCTCCACTTT,CASSLAWGTNSPLHF
NA,TRBJ2-5,TRBV29-1,NA,TGCAGCGTTGGGGCTCGTATTGGGACCCAGTACTTC,CSVGARIGTQYF
NA,TRBJ2-1,TRBV15,TRBD2,TGTGCCACCAGCTCCCGAGGCGGGGGGGCAGCCTACAATGAGCAGTTCTTC,CATSSRGGGAAYNEQFF
NA,TRBJ1-2,TRBV2,NA,TGTGCCAGCAAACAGGAAGCCGTGACCTACACCTTC,CASKQEAVTYTF
NA,TRBJ2-2,TRBV29-1,TRBD1,TGCAGCGTCGCCCGAGGGACAGCCGGAGGGGAGCTGTTTTTT,CSVARGTAGGELFF
NA,TRBJ1-3,TRBV6-6,TRBD1,TGTGCCAGCAGCCCGGGACAGCTCTCTGGAAACACCATATATTTT,CASSPGQLSGNTIYF
NA,TRBJ2-7,TRBV7-9,NA,TGTGCCAGCGGGGGCCCTGCCTACGAGCAGTACTTC,CASGGPAYEQYF
NA,TRBJ2-7,TRBV10-1,NA,TGCGCCAGGTCCCCTCCCCAACCTGGTTTGGAAGAGCAGTACTTC,CARSPPQPGLEEQYF
NA,TRBJ1-3,TRBV2,NA,TGTGCCAGCGCATTACTACGCTCTGGAAACACCATATATTTT,CASALLRSGNTIYF
NA,TRBJ1-2,TRBV13,NA,TGTGCCAGCAGCTTAGGCAGCTATGGCTACACCTTC,CASSLGSYGYTF
once,TRBJ1-1,TRBV7-8,NA,TGTGCCAGCAGCACCTCAGGTATGGGCACTGAAGCTTTCTTT,CASSTSGMGTEAFF
NA,TRBJ2-7,TRBV30,TRBD2,TGTGCCTGGGGCCTAGCGGCCGAGCAGTACTTC,CAWGLAAEQYF
NA,TRBJ2-5,TRBV4-2,NA,TGTGCCAGCAGCCAAGGTCTCAGTGGGGGGGCTGGGGAAGAGACCCAGTACTTC,CASSQGLSGGAGEETQYF
NA,TRBJ2-1,TRBV7-7,TRBD1,TGTGCTAGCAGCCCGGGACAGGGGGCCTATGAGCAGTTCTTC,CASSPGQGAYEQFF
NA,TRBJ1-1,TRBV2,NA,TGTGCCAGCAGTGCGGGTAACATGAACACTGAAGCTTTCTTT,CASSAGNMNTEAFF
NA,TRBJ2-1,TRBV9,NA,TGTGCCAGCAGCCTCAGGTTTAGCTCCTACAATGAGCAGTTCTTC,CASSLRFSSYNEQFF
NA,TRBJ2-5,TRBV7-9,NA,TGTGCCAGCAGTTCCGCTAGCGTCAGAGAGACCCAGTACTTC,CASSSASVRETQYF
NA,TRBJ1-6,TRBV7-2,NA,TGTGCCAGCGCCCGGGGCCCTCGTAATTCACCCCTCCACTTT,CASARGPRNSPLHF
NA,TRBJ2-5,TRBV2,TRBD2,TGTGCCAGCAGTCCCCTAGCGGGGGTCCAAGAGACCCAGTACTTC,CASSPLAGVQETQYF
NA,TRBJ1-5,TRBV4-1,NA,TGCGCCAGCAGCCAAGACCGAGAATATAGCAATCAGCCCCAGCATTTT,CASSQDREYSNQPQHF
NA,TRBJ1-1,TRBV6-4,NA,TGTGCCGAAAAATCAGGCAGATTGAACACTGAAGCTTTCTTT,CAEKSGRLNTEAFF